This passage covers 6 T cell receptor beta chains from one sample sequenced in a study of early stage breast cancer tumors. The protocol was immunoSEQ multiplex PCR, while the TCRdb copy is restricted to in-frame clones and leaves out a portion. The sample has about 36,000 clones, over 70% seen once. Material: blood. The receptor set was obtained from a person aged 55-75 years with breast cancer.

In the case of this clone: The junction differs from germline at one of its ends, possibly a read error. The chain combines TRBV27 with TRBJ1-2, with a tentative D call TRBD1 (6 bases). The germline V gene has CDR1 MNHEY and CDR2 SMNVEV (reference sequence). The CDR3 is made up of 15 amino acids. CDR3 residues: CASRGPSLANYDYTF. The CDR3 bases are TGTGCCAGCCGGGGGCCCTCACTAGCTAACTATGACTACACCTTC.

V is TRBV6-1 and J is TRBJ1-5, with D unclear. The CDR3 is 15 amino acids. Trimming removed 6 bases from V and 0 bases from J, with 12 bases in between. Germline values: CDR1 MNHNS, CDR2 SASEGT. Written as DNA, the CDR3 is TGTGCCAGCAGCCGAAGAAGGGATAGCAATCAGCCCCAGCATTTT. The encoded protein is CASSRRRDSNQPQHF.

J is TRBJ2-1 and V is TRBV5-5; 9 bases agree with TRBD2. Germline CDR1 is SGHKS and CDR2 is YYEKEE (reference sequence). The CDR3 sequence is 18 residues long. V lost 5 bases and J lost 6; bases outside the gene matches: 18. In DNA, the CDR3 is TGTGCCAGCAGTTACGAATGGCCTAGCGGGGTCATTTCCAATGAGCAGTTCTTC. As protein: CASSYEWPSGVISNEQFF.

The chain combines TRBV5-6 with TRBJ2-1; the match to TRBD2 covers 15 bases. The CDR3 totals 15 residues. CDR1 SGHDT and CDR2 YYEEEE come from the germline V gene. V was pared by 2 bases and J by 7 bases, with 1 base of the junction left unmatched. This CDR3 reads CASSFGLAGGNEQFF. DNA of the CDR3: TGTGCCAGCAGCTTCGGACTAGCGGGGGGGAATGAGCAGTTCTTC.

V is TRBV11-2 and J is TRBJ2-5; TRBD1 matches at 8 bases. The J call may not be correct, given that the DNA end is closer to TRBJ2-7. CDR3 length: 15 amino acids. Germline CDR1 and CDR2: SGHAT and FQNNGV. The CDR3 loop reads CASSSETGASYEQYF. The CDR3 DNA sequence: TGTGCCAGCAGCTCAGAGACAGGGGCCTCCTACGAGCAGTACTTC.

V gene TRBV9 combines with J gene TRBJ2-7, with D perhaps matching TRBD1 (5 bases). Germline-derived CDR1 and CDR2 are SGDLS and YYNGEE. V was clipped by 3 bases and J by 3 bases, with 16 bases between them. The CDR3 is 15 residues long. The CDR3 protein is CASSADTGSGYEQYF. CDR3 nucleotide sequence: TGTGCCAGCAGCGCCGATACAGGCTCCGGCTACGAGCAGTACTTC.